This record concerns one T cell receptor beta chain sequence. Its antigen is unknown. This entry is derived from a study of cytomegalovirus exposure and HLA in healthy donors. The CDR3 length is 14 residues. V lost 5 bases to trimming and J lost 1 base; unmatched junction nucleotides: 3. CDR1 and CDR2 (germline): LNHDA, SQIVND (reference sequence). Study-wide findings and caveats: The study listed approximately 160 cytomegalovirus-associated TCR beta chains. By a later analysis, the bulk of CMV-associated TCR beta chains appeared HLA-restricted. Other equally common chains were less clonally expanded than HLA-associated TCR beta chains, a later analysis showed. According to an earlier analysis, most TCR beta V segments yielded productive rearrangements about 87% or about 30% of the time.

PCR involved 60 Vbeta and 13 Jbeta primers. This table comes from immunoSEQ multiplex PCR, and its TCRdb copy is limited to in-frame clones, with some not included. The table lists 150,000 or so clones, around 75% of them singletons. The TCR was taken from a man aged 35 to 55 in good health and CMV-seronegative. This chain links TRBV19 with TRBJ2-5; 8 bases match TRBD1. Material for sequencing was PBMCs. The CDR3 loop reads CASSEDRAQETQYF. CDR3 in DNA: TGTGCCAGTAGTGAGGACAGGGCCCAAGAGACCCAGTACTTC.